These T cell receptor beta chains were read from a single sample in a study of siplizumab effects on memory and regulatory T cells. Data came from immunoSEQ multiplex PCR; TCRdb stores just in-frame clones and leaves some out. This repertoire shows about 69,000 clones, about 87% found once; its top ten account for around 1.6%. Sequenced material: Tregs sorted from blood. Receptors were obtained from a human donor in good health. The conserved cysteine and the conserved F or W are not part of the CDR3 here. Fields, in order: D gene, V gene, CDR3 length, J gene, CDR3 protein. The D gene is left open where the match is weak.

TRBD1	TRBV7-2	13	TRBJ1-1	ASSSRQGVNTEAF
TRBD2	TRBV29-1	13	TRBJ2-1	SVEDRLAEYNEQF
TRBD2	TRBV7-2	15	TRBJ2-3	ASSLRTSGSGTDTQY
NA	TRBV21-1	19	TRBJ1-3	ASSKWDPKESLSLSGNTIY
TRBD1	TRBV5-8	13	TRBJ1-5	ASSPRTGAGQPQH
NA	TRBV18	14	TRBJ2-3	ASSPPVGVRTDTQY
NA	TRBV11-3	12	TRBJ1-5	ASSLDGGNQPQH
NA	TRBV29-1	11	TRBJ1-3	SVTKTAGNTIY
NA	TRBV4-2	17	TRBJ2-3	ASSQVGFPIWRLTDTQY
NA	TRBV14	13	TRBJ1-3	ASSLGTYSGNTIY
NA	TRBV5-5	15	TRBJ2-1	ASNYLPTQSSYNEQF
TRBD2	TRBV4-2	14	TRBJ2-3	ASSPRSGKSTDTQY
NA	TRBV11-3	11	TRBJ2-1	ASSLLGYNEQF
NA	TRBV29-1	10	TRBJ1-2	SVDRGGYGYT
TRBD1	TRBV6-5	12	TRBJ1-2	ASSRDRGSYGYT
NA	TRBV7-2	9	TRBJ2-1	ASSFLNEQF
TRBD2	TRBV14	12	TRBJ2-3	ASSRLAVTDTQY
NA	TRBV11-3	12	TRBJ1-1	ASTRGRGFTEAF
TRBD1	TRBV2	10	TRBJ1-3	ASTMAGGGGD
TRBD1	TRBV27	13	TRBJ2-5	ASSLEDRTQETQY
TRBD2	TRBV5-4	16	TRBJ2-1	ASSLRTSGSFTYNEQF
NA	TRBV6-5	12	TRBJ2-2	ASRRQRNTGELF
NA	TRBV27	11	TRBJ1-2	ASSFVKGNGYT
TRBD2	TRBV29-1	17	TRBJ2-3	SVEDRRGLAGGPPDTQY
NA	TRBV12-5	13	TRBJ2-5	ASGLREGTVGTQY
NA	TRBV11-2	12	TRBJ1-6	ASSQTGGRSPLH
TRBD1	TRBV6-6	13	TRBJ2-7	ASRIPGQGSYEQY
TRBD2	TRBV30	12	TRBJ2-5	AWSLAGGQETQY
NA	TRBV18	9	TRBJ2-5	ASSPGETQY
NA	TRBV27	14	TRBJ2-7	ASGRALGRTIYEQY
TRBD1	TRBV6-5	13	TRBJ1-1	ASSPGQGVNTEAF
TRBD2	TRBV13	11	TRBJ2-7	ASRGSGGYEQY
NA	TRBV6-1	9	TRBJ2-7	ASKASYEQY
TRBD1	TRBV5-4	13	TRBJ1-3	ASSPTGSSGNTIY
NA	TRBV6-5	12	TRBJ2-2	ASLRDSNTGELF
TRBD1	TRBV18	15	TRBJ1-3	ASSPESAGQGLNTIY
NA	TRBV5-1	13	TRBJ2-3	ASSGRARATDTQY
NA	TRBV7-8	15	TRBJ1-2	ASSLKPGQGRPTGYT
NA	TRBV19	12	TRBJ1-2	ASSTKIPPYGYT
TRBD1	TRBV18	12	TRBJ1-2	ASSSGQGNYGYT
NA	TRBV28	13	TRBJ1-2	ASTRGGGQGYGYT
NA	TRBV20-1	9	TRBJ2-1	SAFVLNEQF
NA	TRBV6-5	14	TRBJ1-3	ASSYSYRTSGNTIY
NA	TRBV28	15	TRBJ2-3	ASSLWVGRAKSATQY
NA	TRBV23-1	9	TRBJ2-7	ASSPPYEQY
NA	TRBV10-1	13	TRBJ1-5	ASSVEGQHNQPQH
NA	TRBV5-4	12	TRBJ2-3	ASSFPPDTDTQY
TRBD2	TRBV7-9	14	TRBJ2-1	ASSRGLAVGYGEQF
NA	TRBV5-6	14	TRBJ2-7	ASSSAGPVSSYEQY
NA	TRBV18	15	TRBJ1-2	ASSPSAGSRSNYGYT
TRBD1	TRBV18	11	TRBJ1-2	ASGQGANYGYT
TRBD1	TRBV15	15	TRBJ2-3	ATSRDIGTGTTDTQY
NA	TRBV7-9	16	TRBJ2-2	ASSLGVRPSLDTGELF
NA	TRBV25-1	12	TRBJ1-5	ASSDTRSNQPQH
NA	TRBV7-9	9	TRBJ2-7	ASSLSYEQY
TRBD1	TRBV9	13	TRBJ2-3	ASSVAGQGKDTQY
NA	TRBV30	14	TRBJ1-4	AWSPQSGAVSEKLF
NA	TRBV7-9	12	TRBJ2-2	ASSQLSRTGELF
NA	TRBV19	12	TRBJ1-3	ASSGRNSGNTIY
TRBD2	TRBV14	13	TRBJ2-7	ASSLLAGAPYEQY